The rows below give T cell receptor beta chains drawn from one sample of a study of cytomegalovirus exposure and HLA in healthy donors. Generated by immunoSEQ multiplex PCR, the TCRdb table keeps only in-frame clones and is missing some. Among about 170,000 clones listed, approximately 71% were seen once. The sequencing sample was made of PBMCs. Source of these receptors: a woman in her late teens or twenties in good health and CMV-seropositive. CDR3s include the opening cysteine and the closing phenylalanine or tryptophan. A D gene is named only where the DNA matches it firmly. Rows may omit the clone size; those that give it use once, few, many or a size class.

TRBJ1-1,TRBV5-4,NA,NA,TGTGCCAGCAGCTTGCCGACGGGCACTGAAGCTTTCTTT,CASSLPTGTEAFF
TRBJ2-7,TRBV4-3,TRBD1,NA,TGCGCCAGCAGCCAAGATGACCTAAGAGAAGACGGGACAGGGTACGAGCAGTACTTC,CASSQDDLREDGTGYEQYF
TRBJ1-2,TRBV5-4,TRBD1,NA,TGTGCCAGCAGCATACCGGGACAGGGTGGGAATGGCTACACCTTC,CASSIPGQGGNGYTF
TRBJ2-7,TRBV6-6,NA,NA,TGTGCCAGCAGTTACGGTCCAGGGGTTGGGCAGTACTTC,CASSYGPGVGQYF
TRBJ1-5,TRBV7-8,NA,NA,TGTGCCAGCAGCCCGAGGGGCCAGGGGTTTCAGCCCCAGCATTTT,CASSPRGQGFQPQHF
TRBJ2-7,TRBV9,TRBD1,NA,TGTGCCAGCAGCTATTACCGGGACAGTCCCGGGGAGCAGTACTTC,CASSYYRDSPGEQYF
TRBJ2-7,TRBV6-6,NA,NA,TGTGCCAGCATGGCCCCCGGGTCCTACGAGCAGTACTTC,CASMAPGSYEQYF
TRBJ1-5,TRBV18,NA,NA,TGTGCCAGCTCGCCTACAGTTTCCCCGAATAGCAATCAGCCCCAGCATTTT,CASSPTVSPNSNQPQHF
TRBJ2-1,TRBV7-8,TRBD1,NA,TGTGCCAGCAGCCAGGAGGGACAGGGCTACAATGAGCAGTTCTTC,CASSQEGQGYNEQFF
TRBJ1-1,TRBV6-1,NA,NA,TGTGCCAGCAGCGGAGGCAGGAACACTGAAGCTTTCTTT,CASSGGRNTEAFF
TRBJ2-1,TRBV4-2,TRBD2,NA,TGTGCCAGCAGCCAAGAGGCGGGGGGGCCTCGTGAGCAGTTCTTC,CASSQEAGGPREQFF
TRBJ2-1,TRBV20-1,NA,NA,TGCAGTCCTTCCCAGGGGAATGAGCAGTTCTTC,CSPSQGNEQFF
TRBJ1-4,TRBV28,NA,few,TGTGCCAGCAGCCCGGGTGGGGCCACTAATGAAAAACTGTTTTTT,CASSPGGATNEKLFF
TRBJ2-3,TRBV30,NA,NA,TGTGCCTGGACCCAGGGCCTTTACACAGATACGCAGTATTTT,CAWTQGLYTDTQYF
TRBJ1-1,TRBV6-5,NA,NA,TGTGCCAGCAGTTACCAAGAGGGCACTGAAGCTTTCTTT,CASSYQEGTEAFF
TRBJ2-1,TRBV11-3,TRBD2,NA,TGTGCCAGCAGCCGGACTAGCGGGACCTACAATGAGCAGTTCTTC,CASSRTSGTYNEQFF
TRBJ1-5,TRBV2,NA,NA,TGTGCCAGCAGGGAAACAGGTTATAGCAATCAGCCCCAGCATTTT,CASRETGYSNQPQHF
TRBJ2-5,TRBV6-6,TRBD2,few,TGTGCCAGCAGTTACTCGCGGGGGGGCTCGGGAGAGACCCAGTACTTC,CASSYSRGGSGETQYF
TRBJ1-2,TRBV4-1,NA,few,TGCGCCAGCAGCCACAATAACTATGGCTACACCTTC,CASSHNNYGYTF
TRBJ1-2,TRBV7-2,NA,NA,TGTGCCAGCAGCTTAGACTCTATAGGGGTCGGCTACACCTTC,CASSLDSIGVGYTF
TRBJ1-1,TRBV6-6,TRBD1,NA,TGTGCCAGCAGTCGTTTTCCGGGACAGGGGACTTTTGAAGCTTTCTTT,CASSRFPGQGTFEAFF
TRBJ1-1,TRBV4-2,NA,few,TGTGCCAGCAGCCAAGCCAGTCCCACTGAAGCTTTCTTT,CASSQASPTEAFF
TRBJ2-7,TRBV27,NA,NA,TGTGCCAGCAGTTTATCCGAGTACTACGAGCAGTACTTC,CASSLSEYYEQYF
TRBJ2-3,TRBV7-3,NA,NA,TGTGCCAGCACGTCGGGGATGGCAGATACGCAGTATTTT,CASTSGMADTQYF
TRBJ1-5,TRBV6-6,TRBD1,NA,TGTGCCAGCAGGCAGGAGACAGGGGGATCTCAGCCCCAGCATTTT,CASRQETGGSQPQHF
TRBJ1-2,TRBV6-1,TRBD1,once,TGTGCCAGCAGTGAAGGTTCAAGAAGGACAGGGACCTATGGCTACACCTTC,CASSEGSRRTGTYGYTF
TRBJ1-1,TRBV6-5,TRBD1,NA,TGTGCCAGCAAAAAGGACAGGGGGGAAGACGCTGAAGCTTTCTTT,CASKKDRGEDAEAFF
TRBJ2-5,TRBV15,TRBD2,few,TGTGCCACCAGGAAAGCGGGAGAAGAGACCCAGTACTTC,CATRKAGEETQYF
TRBJ2-2,TRBV19,TRBD1,once,TGTGCCAGTAGTAGGACAGGTCATAGGGGAACCGGGGAGCTGTTTTTT,CASSRTGHRGTGELFF
TRBJ1-3,TRBV6-5,NA,NA,TGTGCCAGCAGTCGGGTAAACTCTGGAAACACCATATATTTT,CASSRVNSGNTIYF
TRBJ1-5,TRBV5-4,TRBD1,once,TGTGCCAGCAGCTTAACTACCGGGACAGGTGGTAAAAATCAGCCCCAGCATTTT,CASSLTTGTGGKNQPQHF
TRBJ1-2,TRBV21-1,NA,NA,TGTGCCAGCAGCAGTTCGGGACAGGAGAGAGTTCGGGCGGGGCATGGCTACACCTTC,CASSSSGQERVRAGHGYTF
TRBJ2-1,TRBV10-3,NA,few,TGTGCCATCAGTGGGGAACTCCAACAGGGTCTTGAGCAGTTCTTC,CAISGELQQGLEQFF
TRBJ1-6,TRBV28,TRBD1,NA,TGTGCCAGCAGTAAAGGGACAGGGGAGGGTTCACCCCTCCACTTT,CASSKGTGEGSPLHF
TRBJ2-1,TRBV19,TRBD2,NA,TGTGCCAGTAGGACTAGCGGGGGGGACAATGAGCAGTTCTTC,CASRTSGGDNEQFF
TRBJ1-2,TRBV7-2,TRBD1,few,TGTGCCAGCAGCGTAGACAGGGGTAGCTACACCTTC,CASSVDRGSYTF
TRBJ2-3,TRBV6-5,TRBD2,NA,TGTGCCAGCAGTTACTCTAAGGCGGGGGTGGGAGATACGCAGTATTTT,CASSYSKAGVGDTQYF
TRBJ1-1,TRBV2,NA,few,TGTGCCGGAGGACGGAACACTGAAGCTTTCTTT,CAGGRNTEAFF
TRBJ2-1,TRBV25-1,TRBD1,NA,TGTGCCAGCAGTGAGGGACAGGGGGGTCAAAATGAGCAGTTCTTC,CASSEGQGGQNEQFF
TRBJ2-3,TRBV9,TRBD2,NA,TGTGCCAGCAGCACCCGGGACGGAGACGCCATAGCGGGGGGGCCTGAGGATACGCAGTATTTT,CASSTRDGDAIAGGPEDTQYF
TRBJ1-1,TRBV7-2,TRBD1,NA,TGTGCCAGCAGTCCTAGCCGGGACAGGGAAACTGAAGCTTTCTTT,CASSPSRDRETEAFF
TRBJ2-5,TRBV7-2,TRBD2,NA,TGTGCCAGCAGCCTACAGCGGGGGGGGGAGACCCAGTACTTC,CASSLQRGGETQYF
TRBJ2-2,TRBV10-3,TRBD1,NA,TGTGCCATCGGCCTTGGACAGGGGGCAACCGGGGAGCTGTTTTTT,CAIGLGQGATGELFF
TRBJ2-1,TRBV9,TRBD2,once,TGTGCCAGCAGCGATGGACTAGCGGGGGGCAATCCCTTGAATGTGCAGTTCTTC,CASSDGLAGGNPLNVQFF
TRBJ1-5,TRBV4-1,NA,NA,TGCGCCAGCAGCCAGTACCTCTCGAGGAGTTCTCAGCAGCCCCAGCATTTT,CASSQYLSRSSQQPQHF
TRBJ1-2,TRBV7-9,NA,NA,TGTGCCAGCACCGCATCCTATAACTATGGCTACACCTTC,CASTASYNYGYTF
TRBJ1-5,TRBV5-5,NA,NA,TGTGCCAGCAGCCCTTACAGGGAAAGGGATCAGCCCCAGCATTTT,CASSPYRERDQPQHF